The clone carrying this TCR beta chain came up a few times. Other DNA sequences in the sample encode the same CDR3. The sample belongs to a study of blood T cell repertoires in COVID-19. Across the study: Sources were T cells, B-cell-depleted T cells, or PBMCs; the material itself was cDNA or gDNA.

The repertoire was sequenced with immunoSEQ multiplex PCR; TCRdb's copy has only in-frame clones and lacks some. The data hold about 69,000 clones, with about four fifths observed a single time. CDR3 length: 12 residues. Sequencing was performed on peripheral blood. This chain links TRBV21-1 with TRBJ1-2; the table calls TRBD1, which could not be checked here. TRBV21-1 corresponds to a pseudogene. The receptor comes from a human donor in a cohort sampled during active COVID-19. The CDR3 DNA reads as TGTGCCAGCAGCGACGGACAGTATGGCTACACCTTC. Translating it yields CASSDGQYGYTF.